The 25 T cell receptor beta chains below come from one sample, sequenced in a study of cytomegalovirus exposure and HLA in healthy donors. A multiplex PCR was run with 60 Vbeta primers and 13 Jbeta primers. Clones were sequenced by immunoSEQ multiplex PCR, and TCRdb holds only the in-frame ones, with some missing. This sample has roughly 190,000 clones, with roughly 72% found just once. The sample consisted of PBMCs. The receptor set was obtained from a woman in her twenties or thirties in good health and CMV-seropositive.

As regards this clone: A read error may produce the germline difference seen at one junction end. The chain carries TRBV28 and TRBJ2-7; 8 nucleotides align to TRBD2. Germline assignment: CDR1 MDHEN and CDR2 SYDVKM. The CDR3 is 14 residues long. The CDR3: CAGSYTGGRYEQYF. The DNA of the CDR3 is TGTGCCGGCAGTTATACGGGGGGGAGATACGAGCAGTACTTC.

J is TRBJ2-3 and V is TRBV28; possibly TRBD2 for D (5 bases). With 2 bases removed from V and 0 bases from J, the gap between germline ends came to 12 bases. Germline CDR1 MDHEN, CDR2 SYDVKM. The CDR3 is 16 amino acids. The CDR3 region is CASSLRGLVSTDTQYF. CDR3 sequence (DNA): TGTGCCAGCAGTTTACGAGGACTCGTGAGCACAGATACGCAGTATTTT.

This chain joins TRBV7-6 and TRBJ2-1; 10 positions agree with TRBD2. V was clipped by 2 bases and J by 10 bases; unmatched bases: 8. The CDR3 runs 15 residues. The germline gives CDR1 SGHVS, CDR2 FNYEAQ. In DNA form, the CDR3 reads TGTGCCAGCAGCTTACACACTAGCGGGACTTTAGAGCAGTTCTTC. The encoded protein is CASSLHTSGTLEQFF.

This chain links TRBV9 with TRBJ2-3; 7 bases are a match to TRBD2. This CDR3 is built from 18 residues. The germline CDR1 and CDR2 sequences are SGDLS and YYNGEE. Unmatched junction bases numbered 19, after V lost 4 bases and J lost 5 bases. This CDR3 is CASSSRGRAGRQVDTQYF. As DNA, the CDR3 is TGTGCCAGCAGCTCCCGAGGGAGGGCGGGAAGGCAAGTAGATACGCAGTATTTT.

This clone was seen once. V usage is TRBV30 and J usage is TRBJ2-5; possible D gene TRBD2, 7 bases. Germline-derived CDR1 and CDR2 are GTSNPN and SVGIG (reference sequence). The CDR3 totals 13 residues. V lost 3 bases to trimming and J lost 4 bases, with 12 bases between them. In DNA form, the CDR3 reads TGTGCCTGGAGCGGAGGGGGGGGAGAGACCCAGTACTTC. Its translation: CAWSGGGGETQYF.

The chain carries TRBV5-4 and TRBJ2-3; 7 positions match TRBD2. The V and J ends lost 4 bases and 3 bases, in that order; junction bases with no gene match: 11. Germline V CDR1 and CDR2: SGHNT, YYREEE (reference sequence). The CDR3 is 16 residues long. DNA for the CDR3: TGTGCCAGCAGCCACGGTGGGGGGGGTTGGACAGATACGCAGTATTTT. Translated, it gives CASSHGGGGWTDTQYF.

There are a few counts of this clone. The gene calls are TRBV5-1 and TRBJ1-1; 10 bases match TRBD1. V lost 4 bases, J lost 4 bases, and 7 bases stayed unmatched. The CDR3 is made up of 15 amino acids. From germline, CDR1 is SGHRS and CDR2 YFSETQ. The CDR3 DNA reads TGCGCCAGCAGCGTAAGGACAGGGGGTGCCACTGAAGCTTTCTTT. Its protein product is CASSVRTGGATEAFF.

The rearrangement links TRBV5-1 to TRBJ2-5; 13 bases line up with TRBD2. After removal of 7 bases from V and 4 bases from J, the junction contained 7 bases not matched to a gene. This CDR3 spans 15 amino acids. Germline V gives CDR1 SGHRS, CDR2 YFSETQ. The CDR3 nucleotides read TGCGCCAGCTCCGGACGACTAGCGGGAGGAGAGACCCAGTACTTC. Protein: CASSGRLAGGETQYF.

The chain links TRBV28 to TRBJ1-5; 7 bases map to TRBD1. Per germline, CDR1 MDHEN and CDR2 SYDVKM. This CDR3 comprises 14 residues. Losses at the gene ends were 7 bases for V and 5 bases for J; bases not matched to a gene: 8. The CDR3 DNA follows: TGTGCCAGCAATGGAGGGGGCATTTATCAGCCCCAGCATTTT. It is translated as CASNGGGIYQPQHF.

The chain employs TRBV30 and TRBJ1-3, with 7 bases lining up with TRBD1. The length of the CDR3 is 17 residues. Germline V gene data show CDR1 as GTSNPN and CDR2 as SVGIG (reference sequence). V was pared by 2 bases and J by 0 bases, with 10 bases of the junction left unmatched. The CDR3 sequence is CAWSPLQGKSSGNTIYF. The CDR3 DNA sequence: TGTGCCTGGAGTCCGCTACAGGGGAAGAGCTCTGGAAACACCATATATTTT.

This clone came up once. The chain carries TRBV30 and TRBJ1-1; the match to TRBD1 covers 7 bases. Germline V CDR1 and CDR2: GTSNPN, SVGIG (reference sequence). There are 14 residues in the CDR3. J lost 5 bases, V lost 2 bases, and 8 bases had no gene match. CDR3 DNA: TGTGCCTGGAGTAAGGGGGCGCAAGGAACTGAAGCTTTCTTT. It translates to CAWSKGAQGTEAFF.

This chain links TRBV29-1 with TRBJ2-7, with a tentative D call TRBD2 (5 bases). This CDR3 has 11 amino acids. V lost 5 bases, J lost 6 bases, and 11 bases lay in between. From germline, CDR1 is SQVTM and CDR2 ANQGSEA. CDR3 sequence (DNA): TGCAGCGTTACCGGGGTTGGCGAGCAGTACTTC. Translated, it gives CSVTGVGEQYF.

The chain uses TRBV4-3 and TRBJ2-7; no clear D gene. CDR3 length equals 13 residues. Trimming took 0 bases from V and 3 from J, leaving 6 bases between them. Per the germline V gene, CDR1 is LGHNA and CDR2 is YSLEER. CDR3 protein: CASSQDLIYEQYF. The CDR3 nucleotides read TGCGCCAGCAGCCAAGATCTTATCTACGAGCAGTACTTC.

This chain connects TRBV7-2 to TRBJ2-7, with 7 bases identical to TRBD1. The V gene's germline CDR1 is SGHTA and CDR2 FQGNSA. CDR3 length: 15 amino acids. J lost 2 bases, V lost 0 bases, and 4 bases had no gene match. The CDR3 loop is CASSLAGTEAYEQYF. Written as DNA, the CDR3 is TGTGCCAGCAGCTTAGCCGGGACAGAAGCCTACGAGCAGTACTTC.

The sample holds one count of this clone. The chain joins TRBV5-6 to TRBJ2-7; 10 positions agree with TRBD1. This CDR3 spans 14 amino acids. J was trimmed by 2 bases and V by 4 bases; bases with no gene match: 3. CDR1 is SGHDT, CDR2 YYEEEE, per germline. CDR3 loop: CASSGTGATYEQYF. The CDR3 DNA reads as TGTGCCAGCAGCGGGACAGGGGCAACCTACGAGCAGTACTTC.

The genes are TRBV7-2 and TRBJ1-1, with no clear D. This CDR3 is built from 14 residues. V gave up 3 bases and J gave up 3 bases, with 11 bases separating them. From germline, CDR1 is SGHTA and CDR2 FQGNSA. CDR3 amino acids: CASSFSPGDTEAFF. The CDR3 DNA sequence: TGTGCCAGCAGCTTTAGCCCCGGGGACACTGAAGCTTTCTTT.

The rearrangement uses TRBV7-9 and TRBJ2-7; TRBD2 matches at 7 bases. The germline V gene encodes CDR1 SEHNR and CDR2 FQNEAQ (reference sequence). With 1 base clipped from V and 0 bases from J, the junction kept 3 bases outside the gene matches. CDR3 length: 15 amino acids. CDR3 sequence reads: CASSLDGGTSYEQYF. In DNA, the CDR3 is TGTGCCAGCAGCTTAGACGGGGGGACCTCCTACGAGCAGTACTTC.

V is TRBV29-1 and J is TRBJ2-5; weak D call: TRBD1 (6 bases). The CDR3 totals 11 residues. V dropped 7 bases and J dropped 5 bases, with 11 bases sitting between them. Germline V gives CDR1 SQVTM, CDR2 ANQGSEA. CDR3 coding DNA: TGCAGCGGGTACAGGGAGGAGACCCAGTACTTC. Residues: CSGYREETQYF.

This clone was found once. The chain's CDR3 is CASSELAVRNEKLFF. As DNA, the CDR3 is TGTGCCAGCAGTGAATTAGCAGTCCGTAATGAAAAACTGTTTTTT. The rearrangement links TRBV2 to TRBJ1-4; D unclear. V dropped 2 bases and J dropped 4 bases, with 11 bases sitting between them. Germline V gene lookup returns CDR1 SNHLY and CDR2 FYNNEI. The CDR3 consists of 15 residues.

On this clone: This sample also contains other DNA sequences that code for the same CDR3. This chain links TRBV7-2 with TRBJ1-2, with 9 bases identical to TRBD1. Trimming cost V 0 bases and J 7 bases; bases outside gene matches: 12. Germline CDR1 SGHTA, CDR2 FQGNSA. The CDR3 is 17 amino acids. This CDR3 reads CASSLALSDRGAGGYTF. CDR3 in DNA: TGTGCCAGCAGCTTAGCGCTGTCGGACAGGGGCGCCGGTGGCTACACCTTC.

The chain recombines TRBV15 with TRBJ1-1; 9 bases align to TRBD1. The ends lost 2 bases at V and 0 bases at J; junction bases unmatched: 4. From germline, CDR1 is LNHNV and CDR2 YYDKDF (reference sequence). The CDR3 runs to 16 residues. Here the CDR3 DNA reads TGTGCCACCAGCAGATTTAGACAGGGGGTGAACACTGAAGCTTTCTTT. Amino acid sequence: CATSRFRQGVNTEAFF. The whole variable domain, remainder taken from reference TRBV15 and TRBJ1-1, is DAMVIQNPRYQVTQFGKPVTLSCSQTLNHNVMYWYQQKSSQAPKLLFHYYDKDFNNEADTPDNFQSRRPNTSFCFLDIRSPGLGDTAMYLCATSRFRQGVNTEAFFGQGTRLTVV.

The gene calls are TRBV7-2 and TRBJ2-1; D is unresolved. Deletions cut 5 bases from V and 6 bases from J, with 14 bases between. Per germline, CDR1 SGHTA and CDR2 FQGNSA. CDR3 length: 14 amino acids. In DNA form, the CDR3 reads TGTGCCAGCAGCCTCTGGCCCGCCCCCAATGAGCAGTTCTTC. This sequence encodes CASSLWPAPNEQFF.

This rearrangement joins TRBV4-3 to TRBJ2-1, with D perhaps matching TRBD1 (6 bases). CDR1 and CDR2 (germline): LGHNA, YSLEER. The CDR3 sequence is 15 residues long. V was pared by 3 bases and J by 3 bases, with 12 bases between. CDR3 bases: TGCGCCAGCAGCCAGGACCAACAGGGCTACAATGAGCAGTTCTTC. Translated, it gives CASSQDQQGYNEQFF.

The chain has TRBV7-2 and TRBJ2-7, with 8 bases that match TRBD2. Per germline, CDR1 SGHTA and CDR2 FQGNSA. V gave up 4 bases and J gave up 3 bases; unmatched junction bases: 5. The CDR3 spans 14 residues. CDR3 region: CASSSGLGYYEQYF. The DNA of the CDR3 is TGTGCCAGCAGCTCGGGACTAGGGTACTACGAGCAGTACTTC.

The chain links TRBV5-5 to TRBJ2-3; D is perhaps TRBD2 (6 bases). Trimming stripped 1 base from V and 0 bases from J, with 12 bases between. Germline values: CDR1 SGHKS, CDR2 YYEKEE (reference sequence). The CDR3 sequence is 16 residues long. The CDR3: CASSLISGSSTDTQYF. The CDR3 nucleotides are TGTGCCAGCAGCTTGATTAGCGGATCTAGCACAGATACGCAGTATTTT.